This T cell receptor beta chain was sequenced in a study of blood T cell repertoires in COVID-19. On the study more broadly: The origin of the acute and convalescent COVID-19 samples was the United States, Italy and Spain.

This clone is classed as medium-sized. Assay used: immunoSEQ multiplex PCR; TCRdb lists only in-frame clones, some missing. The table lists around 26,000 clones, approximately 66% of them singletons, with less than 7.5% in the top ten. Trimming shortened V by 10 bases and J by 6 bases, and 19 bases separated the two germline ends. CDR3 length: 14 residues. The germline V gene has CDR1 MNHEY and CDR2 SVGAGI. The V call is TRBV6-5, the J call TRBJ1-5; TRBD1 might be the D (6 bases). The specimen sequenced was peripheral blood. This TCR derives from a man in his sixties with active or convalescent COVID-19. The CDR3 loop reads CATRVMGAVQPQHF. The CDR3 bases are TGTGCCACTCGGGTGATGGGGGCGGTTCAGCCCCAGCATTTT.